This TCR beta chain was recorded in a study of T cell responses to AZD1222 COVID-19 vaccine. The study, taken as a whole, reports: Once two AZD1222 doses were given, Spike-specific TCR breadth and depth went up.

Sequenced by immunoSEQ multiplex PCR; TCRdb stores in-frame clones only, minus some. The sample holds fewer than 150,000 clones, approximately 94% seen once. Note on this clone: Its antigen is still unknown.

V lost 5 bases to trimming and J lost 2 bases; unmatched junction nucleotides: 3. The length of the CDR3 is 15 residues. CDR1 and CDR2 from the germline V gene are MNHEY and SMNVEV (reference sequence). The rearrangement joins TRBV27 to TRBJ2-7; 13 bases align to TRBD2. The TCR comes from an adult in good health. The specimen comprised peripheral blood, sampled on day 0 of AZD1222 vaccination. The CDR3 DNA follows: TGTGCCAGCAGTAAAGGGACTAGCGGGACCTACGAGCAGTACTTC. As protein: CASSKGTSGTYEQYF.